This T cell receptor (beta chain) was sequenced for a study of CD8+CD57+ T cells in acquired aplastic anemia. TCR beta VDJ and CDR3 profiles were obtained from a genomic DNA template. One entry per CDR3 protein results from TCRdb running MiXCR on the reads. The sample shows 150,000 to 200,000 distinct CDR3 sequences, around 75% of them seen only once. Losses at the gene ends were 7 bases for V and 3 bases for J; bases not matched to a gene: 8. The germline CDR1 and CDR2 sequences are LNHDA and SQIVND (reference sequence). The CDR3 covers 15 residues. CD8+CD57+ cell expansion, shown by flow cytometry, had occurred in the patients selected for sequencing.

The material sequenced was sorted CD4+, CD8+, or CD8+CD57+ T cells (not recorded which) from PBMCs. The clonotype was recovered from a human donor with aplastic anemia. The chain combines TRBV19 with TRBJ1-5, with 8 bases identical to TRBD1. The DNA for the CDR3 is TGTGCCAGTACCAAGACAGGGGAGCTCAATCAGCCCCAGCATTTT. Its translation: CASTKTGELNQPQHF.